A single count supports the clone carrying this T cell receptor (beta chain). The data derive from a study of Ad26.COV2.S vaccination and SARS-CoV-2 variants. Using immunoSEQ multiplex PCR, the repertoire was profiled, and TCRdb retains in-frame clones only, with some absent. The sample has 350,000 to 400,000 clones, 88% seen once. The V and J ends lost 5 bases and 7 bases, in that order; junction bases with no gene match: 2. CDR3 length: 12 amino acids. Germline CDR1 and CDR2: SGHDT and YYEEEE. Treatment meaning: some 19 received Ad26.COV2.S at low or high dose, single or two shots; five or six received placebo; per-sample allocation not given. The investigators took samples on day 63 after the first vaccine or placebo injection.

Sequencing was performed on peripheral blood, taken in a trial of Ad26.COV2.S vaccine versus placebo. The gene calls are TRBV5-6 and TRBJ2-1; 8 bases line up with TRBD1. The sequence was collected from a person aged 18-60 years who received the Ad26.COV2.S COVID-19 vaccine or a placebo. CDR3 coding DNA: TGTGCCAGCAGGACAGGGGAAAATGAGCAGTTCTTC. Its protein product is CASRTGENEQFF.